The T cell receptor beta chain described here comes from a study of T cells in Graves' hyperthyroidism and ophthalmopathy. Authors of the study amplified TCR beta CDR3 regions from RNA transcripts. During a first-round RT-PCR of the TCR CDR3, the HTBI primer set was used. Using its own MiXCR run on the multiplex PCR reads, TCRdb lists one record per CDR3 protein. The sample lists 730,000 or so distinct CDR3 sequences, around a sixth seen once, with around 17% in the top ten. Comments on this clonotype: Antigen unknown.

Study conclusions and caveats: Ophthalmopathy was model-predicted a median approximately 6.4 months pre-onset.

CDR1 is MNHEY and CDR2 is SMNVEV in the germline V gene (reference sequence). V shed 10 bases, J shed 2 bases, and the junction held 7 bases outside the gene matches. The CDR3 is 13 amino acids. V usage is TRBV27 and J usage is TRBJ1-1; 7 bases align to TRBD1. This clonotype originated in a woman between 50 and 59 years old with Graves' hyperthyroidism that later progressed to Graves' ophthalmopathy. The sample taken for sequencing was blood. In DNA form, the CDR3 reads TGTGCCACCAGGGGGGAGGATAACACTGAAGCTTTCTTT. It specifies CATRGEDNTEAFF.